This T cell receptor (beta chain) was sequenced for a study of T cell responses to AZD1222 COVID-19 vaccine. On this clone: Its antigen is not known.

Germline V lookup: CDR1 LGHNA, CDR2 YSLEER. Trimming removed 0 bases at V and 2 bases at J, with 14 bases between. The CDR3 has 16 residues. Sequencing used immunoSEQ multiplex PCR; TCRdb keeps in-frame clones, though not all of them. The sample lists around 130,000 clones, 70% to 90% occurring once. The study, taken as a whole, reports: There were repertoire samples only from the period after the peak T cell response. Only 5 or 6 individuals given AZD1222 were seropositive at baseline. Clonal diversity may have been underestimated, and the donors were mostly white British, with more females than males.

Specimen: peripheral blood, collected on day 0 of AZD1222 vaccination. V is TRBV4-3 and J is TRBJ2-7; D possibly uses TRBD1 or TRBD2 (5 bases each). The sequence was obtained from an adult in good health. This chain's CDR3 is CASSQDLGTGPYEQYF. The CDR3 nucleotides read TGCGCCAGCAGCCAAGATTTGGGGACGGGCCCCTACGAGCAGTACTTC.